The 5 T cell receptor beta chains in this list originate from one sample, sequenced in a study of PD-1 blockade in classical Hodgkin lymphoma. Every patient relapsed after autologous stem cell transplantation, and brentuximab vedotin exposure varied. Profiling relied on immunoSEQ multiplex PCR, and the TCRdb table lists in-frame clones only, not all of them. This table has 49,000 or so clones, over 70% appearing once. The sample in question was peripheral blood mononuclear cells (PBMCs), obtained before the second cycle of nivolumab. The receptor source for this set is a human donor with classical Hodgkin lymphoma.

The V gene is TRBV4-1, the J gene TRBJ1-4, with 7 positions matching TRBD1. Germline CDR1 is MGHRA and CDR2 is YSYEKL. V lost 1 base and J lost 3; bases outside the gene matches: 5. The CDR3 sequence is 16 residues long. In DNA form, the CDR3 reads TGCGCCAGCAGCCAAGTTTCCGGGACAGCTAATGAAAAACTGTTTTTT. This translates into CASSQVSGTANEKLFF.

The chain is built from TRBV5-1 and TRBJ1-2; D is unclear. Germline V gene lookup returns CDR1 SGHRS and CDR2 YFSETQ. With 3 bases removed from V and 3 bases from J, the gap between germline ends came to 15 bases. This CDR3 has 15 amino acids. Written as DNA, the CDR3 is TGCGCCAGCAGCTATACCGGGCTCCGGGACTATGGCTACACCTTC. Residues: CASSYTGLRDYGYTF.

The rearrangement links TRBV27 to TRBJ2-7, with 8 bases matching TRBD1. The J segment lost 3 bases and the V segment lost 5 bases, leaving 18 bases of the junction unmatched. The CDR3 has 18 amino acids. Germline CDR1 MNHEY, CDR2 SMNVEV (reference sequence). The CDR3 nucleotides are TGTGCCAGCAGTCTTGGGACAGGTAACACGAATGGGCACTACGAGCAGTACTTC. Protein sequence: CASSLGTGNTNGHYEQYF.

The V and J genes are TRBV7-6 and TRBJ1-2; TRBD1 aligns across 10 bases. The CDR3 has 14 residues. V dropped 4 bases and J dropped 2; count of bases not matched to a gene: 1. The germline gives CDR1 SGHVS, CDR2 FNYEAQ. As DNA, the CDR3 is TGTGCCAGCAGCTCGGGACAGGGGAACTATGGCTACACCTTC. Amino acid sequence: CASSSGQGNYGYTF.

This clone was found once. V and J are TRBV6-1 and TRBJ2-3; no firm D call. The CDR3 spans 14 residues. V was shortened by 6 bases and J by 1 base, with 11 bases between the two germline ends. CDR1 is MNHNS, CDR2 SASEGT, per germline. For the CDR3, the DNA is TGTGCCAGCAGGGCACGCGGCGGCACAGATACGCAGTATTTT. This gives the protein CASRARGGTDTQYF.